This T cell receptor beta chain was obtained from a study of post-analysis software for immune sequencing data. Overall study results and limits: There were five TRBV segments more frequent in patients than controls, and TRBV5-6, TRBV5-1 and TRBV20-1 were among them. Analysis by F measure revealed that same-batch samples clustered strongly together. There was significantly lower normalized Chao1 diversity in multiple sclerosis patients than in controls.

The CDR3 totals 13 residues. The V gene's germline CDR1 is DFQATT and CDR2 SNEGSKA (reference sequence). V was cut by 0 bases and J by 3 bases, with 8 bases left in between. Comment on this clonotype: Its antigen is unknown.

Every TCR beta cDNA library bore unique molecular identifiers. With roughly 0.85 to 11 million T cells as the source, approximately 500,000 cDNA molecules resulted. Via MiXCR, TCRdb re-called the PCR reads, giving one row per CDR3 protein. Of about 620,000 distinct CDR3 sequences in the sample, 40% to 50% are singletons; the top ten hold under 2%. The sequencing sample was made of blood. The chain carries TRBV20-1 and TRBJ1-2, with D unresolved. The TCR was taken from a girl under 18 with multiple sclerosis. Here the CDR3 reads CSARDENHYGYTF. The CDR3 coding sequence is TGCAGTGCTAGAGATGAGAACCACTATGGCTACACCTTC.